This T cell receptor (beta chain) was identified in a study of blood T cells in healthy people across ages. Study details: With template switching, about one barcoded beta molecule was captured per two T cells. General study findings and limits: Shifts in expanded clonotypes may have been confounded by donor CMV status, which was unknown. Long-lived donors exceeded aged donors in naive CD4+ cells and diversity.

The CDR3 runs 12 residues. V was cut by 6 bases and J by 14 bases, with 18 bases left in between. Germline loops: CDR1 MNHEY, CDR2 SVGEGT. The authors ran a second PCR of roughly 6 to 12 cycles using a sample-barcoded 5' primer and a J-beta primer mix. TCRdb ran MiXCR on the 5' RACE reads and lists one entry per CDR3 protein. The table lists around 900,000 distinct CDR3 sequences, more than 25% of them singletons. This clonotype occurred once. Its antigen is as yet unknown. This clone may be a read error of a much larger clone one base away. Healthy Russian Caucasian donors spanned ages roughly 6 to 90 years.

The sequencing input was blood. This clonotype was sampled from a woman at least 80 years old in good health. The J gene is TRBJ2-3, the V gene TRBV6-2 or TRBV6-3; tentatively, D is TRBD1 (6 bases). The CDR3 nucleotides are TGTGCCAGCAGGCCGACAGGAGTTGAGCGGTATTTT. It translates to CASRPTGVERYF.